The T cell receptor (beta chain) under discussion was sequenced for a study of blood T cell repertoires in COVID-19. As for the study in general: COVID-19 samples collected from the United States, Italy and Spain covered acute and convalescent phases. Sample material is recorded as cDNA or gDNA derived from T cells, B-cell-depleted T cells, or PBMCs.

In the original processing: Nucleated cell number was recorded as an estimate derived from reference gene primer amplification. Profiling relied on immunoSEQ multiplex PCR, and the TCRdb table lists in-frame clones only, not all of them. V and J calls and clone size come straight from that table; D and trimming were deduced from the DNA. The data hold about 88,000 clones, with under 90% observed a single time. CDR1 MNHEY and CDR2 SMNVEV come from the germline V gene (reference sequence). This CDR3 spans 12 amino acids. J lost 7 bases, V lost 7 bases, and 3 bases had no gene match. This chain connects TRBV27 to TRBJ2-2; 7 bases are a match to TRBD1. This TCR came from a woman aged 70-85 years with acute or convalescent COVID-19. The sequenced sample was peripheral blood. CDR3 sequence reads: CASTTGVGELFF. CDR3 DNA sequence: TGTGCCAGCACCACAGGGGTCGGGGAGCTGTTTTTT.